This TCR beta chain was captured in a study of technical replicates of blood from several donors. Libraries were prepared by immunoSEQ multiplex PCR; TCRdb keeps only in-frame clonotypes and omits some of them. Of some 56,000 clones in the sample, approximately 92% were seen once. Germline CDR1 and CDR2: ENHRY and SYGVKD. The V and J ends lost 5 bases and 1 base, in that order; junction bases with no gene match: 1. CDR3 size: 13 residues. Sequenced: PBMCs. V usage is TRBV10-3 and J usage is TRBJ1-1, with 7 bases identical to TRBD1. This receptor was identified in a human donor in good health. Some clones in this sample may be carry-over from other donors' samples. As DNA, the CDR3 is TGTGCCATCAGTCGGGACAGGAACACTGAAGCTTTCTTT. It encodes CAISRDRNTEAFF.